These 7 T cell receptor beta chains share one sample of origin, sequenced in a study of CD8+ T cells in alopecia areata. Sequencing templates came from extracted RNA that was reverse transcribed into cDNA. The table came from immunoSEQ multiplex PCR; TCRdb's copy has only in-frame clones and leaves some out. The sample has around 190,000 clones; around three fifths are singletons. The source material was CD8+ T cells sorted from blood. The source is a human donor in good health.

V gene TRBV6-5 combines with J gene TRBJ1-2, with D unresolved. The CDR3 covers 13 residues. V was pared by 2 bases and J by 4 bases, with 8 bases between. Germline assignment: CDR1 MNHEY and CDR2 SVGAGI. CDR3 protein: CASSYGLGYGYTF. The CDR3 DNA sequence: TGTGCCAGCAGTTACGGGCTAGGCTATGGCTACACCTTC.

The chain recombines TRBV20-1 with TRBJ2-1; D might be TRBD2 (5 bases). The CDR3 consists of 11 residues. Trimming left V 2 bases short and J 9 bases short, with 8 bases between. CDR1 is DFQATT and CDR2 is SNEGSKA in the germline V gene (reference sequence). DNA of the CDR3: TGCAGTGCTAGACTGGCGGGTGAGCAGTTCTTC. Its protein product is CSARLAGEQFF.

CDR3 sequence (DNA): TGTGCCAGCAGCTTCAGCGGGGGACGACAAGAGACCCAGTACTTC. Its translation: CASSFSGGRQETQYF. V usage is TRBV9 and J usage is TRBJ2-5, with 8 bases that match TRBD2. With V trimmed by 4 bases and J by 2 bases, 7 bases remained unmatched. CDR3 length: 15 amino acids. The V gene's germline CDR1 is SGDLS and CDR2 YYNGEE.

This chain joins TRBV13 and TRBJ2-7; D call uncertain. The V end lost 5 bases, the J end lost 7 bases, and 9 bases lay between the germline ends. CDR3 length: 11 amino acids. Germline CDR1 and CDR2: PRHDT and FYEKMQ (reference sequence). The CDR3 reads CASSLDGEQYF. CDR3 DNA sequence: TGTGCCAGCAGCCTCGACGGGGAGCAGTACTTC.

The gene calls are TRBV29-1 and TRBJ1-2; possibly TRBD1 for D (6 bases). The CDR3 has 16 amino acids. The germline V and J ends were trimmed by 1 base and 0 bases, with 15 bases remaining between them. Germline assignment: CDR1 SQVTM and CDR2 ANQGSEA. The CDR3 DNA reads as TGCAGCGTTGAAGTGGGGGACATGAGTACTAACTATGGCTACACCTTC. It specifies CSVEVGDMSTNYGYTF.

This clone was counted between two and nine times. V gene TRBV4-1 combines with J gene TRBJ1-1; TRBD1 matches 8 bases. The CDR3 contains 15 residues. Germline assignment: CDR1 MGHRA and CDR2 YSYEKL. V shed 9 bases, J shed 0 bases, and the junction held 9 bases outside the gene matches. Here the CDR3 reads CASGGTGLMNTEAFF. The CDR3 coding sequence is TGCGCCAGTGGGGGGACAGGCCTTATGAACACTGAAGCTTTCTTT.

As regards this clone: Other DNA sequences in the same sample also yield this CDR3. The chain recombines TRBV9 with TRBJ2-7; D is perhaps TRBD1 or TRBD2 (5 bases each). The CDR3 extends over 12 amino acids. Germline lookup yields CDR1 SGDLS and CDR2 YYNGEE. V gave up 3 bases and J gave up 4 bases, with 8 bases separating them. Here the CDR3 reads CASSGDGYEQYF. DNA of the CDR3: TGTGCCAGCAGCGGGGACGGTTACGAGCAGTACTTC.